This T cell receptor (beta chain) is drawn from a study of shared clonotypes between healthy human individuals. Notes on the study in general: In several donors, about 5% of naive CD4 clonotypes appeared in common.

Trimming removed 5 bases at V and 3 bases at J, with 17 bases between. This CDR3 has 15 residues. CDR1 and CDR2 from the germline V gene are LNHDA and SQIVND (reference sequence). With regard to this clone: What it binds is not known.

Some clones are missing from TCRdb's copy, which holds only in-frame ones; the method was immunoSEQ multiplex PCR. Among about a million clones listed, 70% to 80% were seen once. All participating donors were Caucasian adults from Nashville, Tennessee. The source of this sequence is a man between 18 and 29 years old in good health. Material for sequencing was memory CD4+ T cells sorted from blood. Subset here: CD45RA-negative fraction. The V gene is TRBV19, the J gene TRBJ2-7, with D perhaps matching TRBD1 or TRBD2 (6 bases each). The DNA for the CDR3 is TGTGCCAGTAGTCCCCGTCGAGGGGGGCACTACGAGCAGTACTTC. Translated, it gives CASSPRRGGHYEQYF. Complete variable domain (other parts from reference TRBV19 and TRBJ2-7): DGGITQSPKYLFRKEGQNVTLSCEQNLNHDAMYWYRQDPGQGLRLIYYSQIVNDFQKGDIAEGYSVSREKKESFPLTVTSAQKNPTAFYLCASSPRRGGHYEQYFGPGTRLTVT.